The 14 T cell receptor beta chains in this list originate from one sample, sequenced in a study of Ad26.COV2.S vaccination and SARS-CoV-2 variants (dated by TCRdb to 2020 to 2022). In the paper's terms, the treatment or condition label means: 15 to 20 received Ad26.COV2.S at low or high dose, single or two shots; roughly five received placebo; per-sample allocation not given. For vaccine and placebo recipients, repertoires were sequenced using samples collected on day 63 after the first injection. Library creation used the immunoSEQ multiplex PCR assay. In its TCRdb copy, this immuneACCESS table keeps in-frame sequences only and misses some clones. Where compared with another copy, unresolved V genes explain less than half of these, and the others have no known cause. This sample lists 250,000 to 300,000 clones; approximately 87% were detected once. The ten largest clonotypes hold over 2.5% of the sample.

Specimen: peripheral blood, collected in a trial of Ad26.COV2.S vaccine versus placebo. The receptors come from a person between 18 and 60 years old who received the Ad26.COV2.S COVID-19 vaccine or a placebo.

The rearrangement joins TRBV18 to TRBJ1-2; TRBD1 aligns across 7 bases. V was clipped by 2 bases and J by 6 bases; unmatched bases: 0. Germline V gene lookup returns CDR1 KGHSH and CDR2 LQKENI. CDR3 length equals 12 residues. In nucleotides, the CDR3 is TGTGCCAGCTCACCAGGGACAGATGGCTACACCTTC. Amino acid sequence: CASSPGTDGYTF.

The chain recombines TRBV2 with TRBJ2-1; 8 positions match TRBD1. Germline V gene lookup returns CDR1 SNHLY and CDR2 FYNNEI. V trimming: 6 bases; J trimming: 5 bases; junction bases outside the gene matches: 3. This CDR3 is 13 amino acids long. The CDR3: CASRRTGHNEQFF. CDR3 in DNA: TGTGCCAGCAGAAGGACAGGGCACAATGAGCAGTTCTTC.

The V gene is TRBV3-1 (or the pseudogene TRBV3-2), the J gene TRBJ1-4, with D perhaps matching TRBD1 (6 bases). The V end was cut by 0 bases, the J end by 3 bases, with 11 bases between. The CDR3 is 16 amino acids. Looked up from germline, CDR1 is LGHDT and CDR2 is YNNKEL (reference sequence). In DNA, the CDR3 is TGTGCCAGCAGCCAAGATCAGGGGCAGTCTAATGAAAAACTGTTTTTT. Protein: CASSQDQGQSNEKLFF.

V gene TRBV5-4 combines with J gene TRBJ2-3; TRBD1 might be the D (6 bases). Trimming cost V 3 bases and J 3 bases, with 11 bases left between them. Looked up from germline, CDR1 is SGHNT and CDR2 is YYREEE (reference sequence). CDR3 length: 14 amino acids. The CDR3 DNA reads as TGTGCCAGCAGCTCGAACAGGGAAACAGATACGCAGTATTTT. Its translation is CASSSNRETDTQYF.

The gene calls are TRBV11-2 and TRBJ2-1; D is perhaps TRBD1 (6 bases). The CDR3 runs to 13 residues. Per germline, CDR1 SGHAT and CDR2 FQNNGV. V lost 1 base, J lost 5 bases, and 6 bases lay in between. This CDR3 is CASSLGTDNEQFF. The DNA of the CDR3 is TGTGCCAGCAGCTTAGGGACAGACAATGAGCAGTTCTTC.

This chain connects TRBV6-1 to TRBJ1-1, with a tentative D call TRBD1 (5 bases). Germline values: CDR1 MNHNS, CDR2 SASEGT. The CDR3 is 14 amino acids. V gave up 5 bases and J gave up 5 bases, with 15 bases separating them. The CDR3 coding sequence is TGTGCCAGCAGTACGCAGGGAGGAAAGACTGAAGCTTTCTTT. Protein product: CASSTQGGKTEAFF.

This clone was detected a few times. The V and J genes are TRBV18 and TRBJ1-5; possibly TRBD1 for D (5 bases). In germline, CDR1 is KGHSH, CDR2 LQKENI. This CDR3 is 15 amino acids long. Trimming stripped 0 bases from V and 2 bases from J, with 8 bases between. Here the CDR3 reads CASSPPPGGNQPQHF. CDR3 bases: TGTGCCAGCTCACCACCTCCGGGGGGCAATCAGCCCCAGCATTTT.

The chain couples TRBV7-9 to TRBJ2-2; TRBD2 is a possible D gene (5 bases). Trimming stripped 7 bases from V and 6 bases from J, with 9 bases between. CDR1 is SEHNR and CDR2 is FQNEAQ in the germline V gene (reference sequence). The CDR3 runs to 12 residues. The CDR3: CASKRVAGELFF. The CDR3 DNA reads TGTGCCAGCAAGAGGGTAGCCGGGGAGCTGTTTTTT. The whole variable domain, remainder taken from reference TRBV7-9 and TRBJ2-2, is DTGVSQNPRHKITKRGQNVTFRCDPISEHNRLYWYRQTLGQGPEFLTYFQNEAQLEKSRLLSDRFSAERPKGSFSTLEIQRTEQGDSAMYLCASKRVAGELFFGEGSRLTVL.

Concerning this clone itself: The junction and the germline gene differ at one end; a read error may be behind it. The V gene is TRBV13, the J gene TRBJ2-3; 9 bases are a match to TRBD1. This CDR3 is 16 amino acids long. The V gene's germline CDR1 is PRHDT and CDR2 FYEKMQ (reference sequence). In DNA form, the CDR3 reads TGTGCCAGCGGCTTTACTTTGGACAGGGGACCAGATACGCAGTATTTT. Encoded protein: CASGFTLDRGPDTQYF.

This sequence joins TRBV4-1 and TRBJ1-1; D is ambiguous. Germline V gene sequence: CDR1 MGHRA, CDR2 YSYEKL. Trimming cost V 7 bases and J 0 bases, with 15 bases left between them. This CDR3 has 15 residues. CDR3 loop: CASTLSAVLNTEAFF. CDR3 nucleotides: TGCGCCAGCACCCTATCAGCGGTACTGAACACTGAAGCTTTCTTT.

V is TRBV4-1 and J is TRBJ2-4, with a possible D match to TRBD2 (5 bases). V gave up 0 bases and J gave up 0 bases, with 12 bases separating them. The CDR3 length is 17 residues. Per germline, CDR1 MGHRA and CDR2 YSYEKL. CDR3 nucleotides: TGCGCCAGCAGCCAAGAGACTACCCGAGTAGCCAAAAACATTCAGTACTTC. Translation: CASSQETTRVAKNIQYF.

In its sample, this clone was seen many times. The chain is built from TRBV6-1 and TRBJ1-5; D remains ambiguous. The CDR3 consists of 14 residues. Germline CDR1 and CDR2: MNHNS and SASEGT. The V end lost 2 bases, the J end lost 7 bases, and 12 bases lay between the germline ends. The CDR3 nucleotides read TGTGCCAGCAGTGAAACGGAAGTCAGCCAGCCCCAGCATTTT. Residues: CASSETEVSQPQHF.

This chain uses TRBV7-2 with TRBJ2-2; D unclear. Trimming removed 8 bases at V and 5 bases at J, with 18 bases between. Germline loops: CDR1 SGHTA, CDR2 FQGNSA. The CDR3 consists of 15 residues. The chain's CDR3 is CASFPGRRWTGELFF. The CDR3 bases are TGTGCCAGCTTCCCGGGCCGACGATGGACCGGGGAGCTGTTTTTT.

The rearrangement uses TRBV6-5 and TRBJ1-5; D not certain. Germline assignment: CDR1 MNHEY and CDR2 SVGAGI. The V end lost 5 bases, the J end lost 7 bases, and 12 bases lay between the germline ends. This CDR3 has 13 residues. The CDR3 sequence is CASSPRAEQPQHF. DNA for the CDR3: TGTGCCAGCAGTCCTAGGGCGGAGCAGCCCCAGCATTTT.